One T cell receptor (beta chain) is described in this entry. Its antigen target is currently unknown. No per-base quality is available; no much larger clone lies one base away. The record originates from a study of cytomegalovirus exposure and HLA in healthy donors (dated by TCRdb to about 2017). About the investigation overall: In an earlier analysis of under 750 of the donors, 276 Gb of sequence data and 120 million or so unique TCR beta sequences from about 190 million T cells were reported. Across 398 genotyped donors of the cohort, an average of approximately 240,000 unique TCR beta nucleotide sequences per donor were sequenced, and 15% to 20% of those sequences were non-productive. Typing coverage varied by locus: roughly 629-640 donors for A, B, C, DRB1 and DQB1; approximately 520 for DQA1; 606 for DPA1; approximately 490 for DPB1. A later genetic analysis took genome-wide SNP genotypes for about 55% of the 666 donors and used that subset as a discovery cohort. The aim of the study was to test whether cataloging public T cell receptors could identify signatures of past pathogen exposure. Both class I and class II loci were covered by HLA typing, at four-digit resolution. High-throughput TCR immunosequencing, statistical association of individual TCRs with disease status, and machine learning were combined to predict cytomegalovirus infection status. All discovery cohort repertoires had been generated using a single sequencing platform. The genetic ancestry cluster associated with self-reported Caucasian donors included 81% of the 350 to 500 genotyped donors. Rather than drawing on any new phenotypic data, the later analysis identified candidate immune exposures from TCR beta sequences and the way those sequences occurred across donors. An earlier analysis of several hundred of the donors applied high-throughput TCR beta sequencing to assess whether each TCR beta V gene segment acted as functional or pseudogenic. Four or five DR-DQ haplotypes were handled as single units for association and clustering, since linkage in the cohort was strong. About 280 gigabases of sequencing data and some 85 million unique TCR sequences were included in an early release covering under 650 HLA-typed donors. Donor age, sex, ethnicity and CMV serostatus were compiled alongside the repertoire data. Along with the approximately 670-subject first cohort, a separate validation cohort of over a hundred different subjects was used. Using immunosequencing, the study profiled T cell repertoires from about 650 subjects and related those repertoires to cytomegalovirus serostatus. A later analysis re-examined previously published TCR beta repertoires from 610 or so donors and added high-resolution HLA genotyping to investigate patterns of TCR occurrence.

Broad study findings and their caveats: Most TCR sequences were observed very rarely across donors, whereas some public TCRs were present in many individuals. A cluster of highly shared sequence variants was judged likely to be a technical artifact of the sequencing pipeline. Roughly uniform sequencing depth across donors was assumed in presence/absence analyses, although this assumption may not hold. According to a later analysis, TCR association rates differed among HLA loci, with DRB1 alleles showing the most associated TCRs and HLA-C alleles showing the fewest. In a later analysis, most CMV-associated TCR beta chains were found to appear HLA-restricted, with HLA associations seemingly driven largely by CMV exposure. The classifier was reported to diagnose cytomegalovirus status with high specificity and sensitivity in both the original cohort and the validation cohort. At a false discovery rate of 0.05, a later analysis linked fewer than 20,000 TCR beta sequences to specific HLA alleles. An earlier analysis of approximately 540 of the donors showed that most TCR beta V segments appeared in productive rearrangements either about 87% or about 30% of the time, which broadly matched IMGT annotations. A few of the identified cytomegalovirus-associated TCR beta chains were confirmed in vitro to be specific for cytomegalovirus antigens. The earlier analysis of 587 of the donors excluded 15 to 20 rarely observed V segments, including chromosome 9 orphons, because counts were too low. A total of 150 to 200 TCR beta chains were listed by the study as associated with cytomegalovirus. Linkage disequilibrium might explain the correlated functional status among segregating V segments, but an unknown experimental factor could not be excluded. Only TCR beta chains were sequenced in this cohort, and the absence of alpha or paired-chain data limited detectable features. An association between a missense DCLRE1C variant and V-gene and J-gene trimming of TCR beta chains was found in a later genetic analysis and replicated in an independent cohort. The 87-base-pair reads could not distinguish some IMGT-functional V segments, including TRBV6-2 and TRBV6-3, so those segments were excluded. According to a later genetic analysis, donors in an Asian-associated ancestry cluster had fewer N-insertions in productive TCRs than the approximately 650-donor mean. When HLA alleles, especially DR and DQ, strongly co-occurred, TCR associations were difficult to assign to individual alleles. In a later analysis, HLA-associated TCR beta chains were found to be more clonally expanded and to have lower generation probabilities than equally common non-associated chains. The only immune exposure information available for the cohort was CMV serostatus. Several of the top co-occurrence clusters appeared to be linked to parvovirus B19, influenza, CMV and Epstein-Barr virus, according to a later analysis. A further reported finding was that TCR beta sequences accurately predicted the HLA-A and HLA-B alleles for most subjects in the first cohort. Because some donors lacked HLA typing at each locus, the association tests relied only on the typed subset. The authors suggested that the approach could potentially be generalized to other disease states and immunological phenotypes.

In total, approximately 700 healthy bone marrow donors made up the cohort. Cohort members were all nominally healthy when sampled, although unrecorded immune exposures were likely present. The donor tested CMV seronegative, placing the donor among the approximately 360 seronegative members of the cohort. Each donor provided a peripheral blood sample, and peripheral blood mononuclear cells were used for TCR beta sequencing. The Qiagen DNeasy Blood Extraction Kit was used to extract genomic DNA from the blood cell samples. From V the trimming removes 0 bases and from J it removes 1 base, while the gene matches leave 2 bases of the junction unaccounted for. The CDR1 and CDR2 encoded by the germline V gene are LGHNA and YNFKEQ. The CDR3 runs 16 amino acids, cysteine and phenylalanine included. Only the CDR3 region is kept as DNA, spanning 48 bases read in frame from base 1. Libraries came from the immunoSEQ multiplex PCR assay. For the multiplex PCR, a mixture combining 60 forward primers for TCR Vbeta segments and 13 reverse primers for TCR Jbeta segments was used. The CDR3 region of rearranged TCR beta genes was amplified from genomic DNA by a multiplex PCR assay. Amplified TCR beta libraries were sequenced as 87-base-pair reads on the Illumina HiSeq System. As for the authors' bioinformatics: A later analysis counted tens of millions of unique TCR beta chains across the 550 to 750 repertoires, and 9 million to 14 million of these chains were shared by at least two donors. Raw reads were error-corrected and collapsed into unique sequences with a nearest-neighbor algorithm that merged closely related sequences to remove PCR and sequencing errors. Alignment of CDR3 sequences to IMGT reference sequences was used to assign V, D and J gene segments. Each retained sequence needed at least a six-nucleotide match to both a V gene segment and a J gene segment. A rearrangement counted as productive if the CDR3 had no stop codons and remained in frame with V and J, and every other rearrangement counted as non-productive. CDR3 was defined by IMGT convention, running from the second conserved V-encoded cysteine to the conserved J-encoded phenylalanine. In an earlier analysis of around 570 of the donors, sequences lacking an unambiguous match to a single V gene segment were excluded. An earlier analysis of a few hundred of the donors called V segments functional above 56.7% productive rearrangements and segregating when the between-donor standard deviation exceeded 5%. A statistical classification framework was developed to diagnose cytomegalovirus status using the catalog of TCR beta chain sequences. V and J gene assignment, in a later analysis, came from comparing TCR nucleotide sequences with IMGT/GENE-DB human TR gene sequences. In a later analysis, CDR3 sequences and most-parsimonious VDJ recombination scenarios were assigned using the TCRdist pipeline. In a later analysis, each TCR beta chain was defined by its CDR3 amino acid sequence together with its V-gene family, and reads without a unique V-gene family were excluded. In a later analysis, approximately 640 highly shared, low-generation-probability nucleotide sequences were removed to address suspected cross-contamination and a sequencing artifact. For each public chain, a later analysis derived a clonal expansion index from normalized ranks of inferred template counts within each repertoire. In a later analysis, generation probabilities were computed using a VDJ recombination model fitted to out-of-frame rearrangements, and the results were checked against IGoR. Hypergeometric tests were used in a later analysis to score TCR-TCR, TCR-HLA and TCR-CMV co-occurrence, with a repertoire-size bias correction applied to the TCR pairs. To estimate false discovery rates, a later analysis permuted the HLA or CMV assignments 20 times. In a later analysis, co-occurring TCRs were grouped with DBSCAN, and TCRdist sequence similarity was added when clustering was performed within HLA-allele-positive subsets. Repertoires with fewer than 30,000 or more than 120,000 public chains, plus five repertoires with anomalous nucleotide sharing, were excluded from co-occurrence clustering. TCRdb took over this immuneACCESS table, retaining in-frame rearrangements with V and J assigned. Such tables are incomplete; in checked studies, under half of the missing clones stem from an unresolved V gene, and the remainder is unexplained. The DNA was the basis for D and trimming; V, J and clone size are from that table. The sample profile shows around 110,000 clones; about 70% of them were found once. The top ten clonotypes cover 0.87% of the sample.

The clonotype comes from a woman between 25 and 40 years old in good health and CMV-seronegative. The material sequenced was PBMCs. The chain is made from TRBV4-2 and TRBJ2-3; 9 middle bases align to TRBD2. Here the CDR3 is given as CASSQDRLAGTDTQYF. At the DNA level, the sequence is TGTGCCAGCAGCCAAGACCGACTAGCGGGCACAGATACGCAGTATTTT.